Below, 31 T cell receptor beta chains from the same sample are listed, as sequenced in a study of Graves' ophthalmopathy and Graves' hyperthyroidism. Scientists amplified the TCR beta CDR3 regions from RNA transcripts. RT-PCR with HTBI primers came first, then second-round multiplex PCR. From the multiplex PCR reads, TCRdb called clonotypes with MiXCR, one entry per CDR3 protein. This table has over a million distinct CDR3 sequences, about 36% appearing once. Sequenced material: peripheral blood or thyroid tissue (not recorded which). The receptors were gathered from an adult man with Graves' hyperthyroidism.

This clonotype came up a few times. This chain connects TRBV14 to TRBJ2-6; 7 bases agree with TRBD2. The CDR3 has 18 amino acids. The V gene end was trimmed by 1 base and the J gene end by 0 bases; junction bases not matched to a gene: 6. Germline V CDR1 and CDR2: SGHDN, FVKESK. The CDR3 bases are TGTGCCAGCAGCCAAGGGGGACTACCCCGCTCTGGGGCCAACGTCCTGACTTTC. This translates into CASSQGGLPRSGANVLTF.

The rearrangement joins TRBV6-5 to TRBJ2-5, with D perhaps matching TRBD2 (5 bases). This CDR3 is 12 amino acids long. V lost 5 bases, J lost 5 bases, and 9 bases lay in between. CDR1 is MNHEY and CDR2 is SVGAGI in the germline V gene. The CDR3, as DNA: TGTGCCAGCAGTGAGGGTCTGGAGACCCAGTACTTC. It is translated as CASSEGLETQYF.

This clonotype was picked up many times. The chain joins TRBV19 to TRBJ2-7; 7 bases are a match to TRBD2. With 6 bases clipped from V and 0 bases from J, the junction kept 14 bases outside the gene matches. The germline V gene encodes CDR1 LNHDA and CDR2 SQIVND (reference sequence). The length of the CDR3 is 17 residues. The CDR3 is CASRGWADGRSSYEQYF. The CDR3 DNA reads TGTGCCAGTAGGGGCTGGGCTGACGGGAGGAGCTCCTACGAGCAGTACTTC.

This chain joins TRBV10-3 and TRBJ2-5, with 9 bases aligning to TRBD2. V lost 3 bases and J lost 4; bases outside the gene matches: 12. Per germline, CDR1 ENHRY and CDR2 SYGVKD. CDR3 size: 17 residues. Here the CDR3 reads CAISDSSGGLPTETQYF. As DNA, the CDR3 is TGTGCCATCAGTGATTCGAGCGGGGGGTTACCGACAGAGACCCAGTACTTC.

This clonotype was seen at least ten times. The chain combines TRBV10-3 with TRBJ2-2; 7 bases map to TRBD1. V trimming: 4 bases; J trimming: 5 bases; junction bases outside the gene matches: 4. The germline CDR1 and CDR2 sequences are ENHRY and SYGVKD. This CDR3 has 14 residues. The DNA of the CDR3 is TGTGCCATCAGTGGACAGGGAAGGACCGGGGAGCTGTTTTTT. It yields the protein CAISGQGRTGELFF.

The chain joins TRBV29-1 to TRBJ2-6; D is tentatively TRBD1 or TRBD2 (6 bases each). Per the germline V gene, CDR1 is SQVTM and CDR2 is ANQGSEA. The CDR3 covers 15 residues. Deletions cut 5 bases from V and 2 bases from J, with 13 bases between. The CDR3 sequence: CSVSVGGAGANVLTF. Here the CDR3 DNA reads TGCAGCGTTTCTGTGGGGGGCGCTGGGGCCAACGTCCTGACTTTC.

This clonotype was recorded at least ten times. The chain employs TRBV7-6 and TRBJ2-7; unclear D gene. V lost 2 bases and J 0 bases, leaving 8 bases between the germline ends. This CDR3 has 14 residues. CDR1 and CDR2 (germline): SGHVS, FNYEAQ. CDR3 in DNA: TGTGCCAGCAGCTTACTCGAAAGCTCCTACGAGCAGTACTTC. Translated: CASSLLESSYEQYF.

Points on this clonotype: A read error may explain this, as a much larger clone is one base away. This chain uses TRBV20-1 with TRBJ2-7; no clear D gene. Germline lookup yields CDR1 DFQATT and CDR2 SNEGSKA (reference sequence). The V and J ends lost 3 bases and 9 bases respectively, with 15 bases between them. This CDR3 contains 12 residues. The CDR3 spells CSASVRTAAQYF. The CDR3 nucleotides are TGCAGTGCTAGTGTTCGGACGGCGGCGCAGTACTTC.

This clonotype was seen repeatedly, ten times or more. The chain has TRBV13 and TRBJ1-4; 7 nucleotides line up with TRBD1. Germline V gene data show CDR1 as PRHDT and CDR2 as FYEKMQ (reference sequence). V shed 5 bases, J shed 7 bases, and the junction held 7 bases outside the gene matches. This CDR3 contains 14 residues. CDR3 sequence: CASSPLRQGEKLFF. CDR3 coding DNA: TGTGCCAGCAGCCCTCTTAGACAGGGTGAAAAACTGTTTTTT.

Concerning this clonotype itself: One end of the junction is discordant with germline, which a read error may explain. This rearrangement joins TRBV10-2 to TRBJ2-6, with no clear D. The CDR3 is 15 residues long. Germline V CDR1 and CDR2: WSHSY, SAAADI. The CDR3 nucleotides read TGTGCCAGCAGTACTCACGACACTGGGGCCAACGTCCTGACTTTC. Translated, it gives CASSTHDTGANVLTF.

V usage is TRBV6-5 and J usage is TRBJ1-3; D is possibly TRBD1 (6 bases). V was pared by 6 bases and J by 8 bases, with 11 bases between. From germline, CDR1 is MNHEY and CDR2 SVGAGI. This CDR3 is built from 12 residues. CDR3: CASRRQVDTIYF. CDR3 nucleotides: TGTGCCAGCAGACGACAGGTGGACACCATATATTTT.

The V gene is TRBV2, the J gene TRBJ2-7, with 13 bases aligning to TRBD2. In germline, CDR1 is SNHLY, CDR2 FYNNEI. The CDR3 covers 15 residues. J was trimmed by 4 bases and V by 5 bases; bases with no gene match: 5. CDR3 loop: CASSTGTSGTYEQYF. The DNA for the CDR3 is TGTGCCAGCAGTACCGGGACTAGCGGGACATACGAGCAGTACTTC.

The gene calls are TRBV12-3 or TRBV12-4 and TRBJ2-5; possibly TRBD2 for D (6 bases). This CDR3 has 12 residues. The V end was cut by 10 bases, the J end by 1 base, with 10 bases between. CDR3 loop: CATSGAQETQYF. DNA of the CDR3: TGTGCCACCTCGGGAGCCCAAGAGACCCAGTACTTC.

The J gene is TRBJ2-5, the V gene TRBV28; no clear D gene. Trimming cost V 5 bases and J 3 bases, with 16 bases left between them. The CDR3 has 15 amino acids. Germline values: CDR1 MDHEN, CDR2 SYDVKM. The CDR3 nucleotides are TGTGCCAGCAGTGGGTGTGGGCGGATGAAAGAGACCCAGTACTTC. It yields the protein CASSGCGRMKETQYF.

This chain joins TRBV2 and TRBJ1-6; weak D call: TRBD1 (5 bases). The CDR3 has 14 amino acids. The germline V gene encodes CDR1 SNHLY and CDR2 FYNNEI. Trimming removed 7 bases at V and 7 bases at J, with 14 bases between. The DNA of the CDR3 is TGTGCCAGCACAAGATCCGGGACGAATTCACCCCTCCACTTT. Protein product: CASTRSGTNSPLHF. The full variable domain, rest sourced from reference TRBV2 and TRBJ1-6, is EPEVTQTPSHQVTQMGQEVILRCVPISNHLYFYWYRQILGQKVEFLVSFYNNEISEKSEIFDDQFSVERPDGSNFTLKIRSTKLEDSAMYFCASTRSGTNSPLHFGNGTRLTVT.

This sequence joins TRBV4-3 and TRBJ2-5; TRBD2 is a possible D gene (6 bases). Trimming cost V 0 bases and J 7 bases, with 12 bases left between them. The CDR3 has 14 residues. CDR1 is LGHNA, CDR2 YSLEER, per germline. This CDR3 reads CASSQDGGLGTQYF. DNA of the CDR3: TGCGCCAGCAGCCAAGATGGGGGGTTGGGGACCCAGTACTTC.

The chain is built from TRBV6-5 and TRBJ2-7, with D possibly matching TRBD2 (5 bases). V dropped 0 bases and J dropped 3 bases, with 12 bases sitting between them. This CDR3 is 15 amino acids long. CDR1 is MNHEY and CDR2 is SVGAGI in the germline V gene. In DNA, the CDR3 is TGTGCCAGCAGTTACTCACGGGAAACGAACTACGAGCAGTACTTC. It translates to CASSYSRETNYEQYF.

This clonotype occurred many times. The CDR3 nucleotides read TGCAGTCGGGGACGGCCCTCCTACGAGCAGTACTTC. Amino acid sequence: CSRGRPSYEQYF. The genes are TRBV20-1 and TRBJ2-7; D is possibly TRBD1 or TRBD2 (5 bases each). The CDR3 spans 12 residues. With 8 bases removed from V and 0 bases from J, the gap between germline ends came to 11 bases. CDR1 and CDR2 (germline): DFQATT, SNEGSKA (reference sequence).

This chain connects TRBV7-9 to TRBJ2-2, with a possible D match to TRBD2 (6 bases). The V gene lost 4 bases and the J gene lost 7 bases, with 19 bases spanning the gap. The CDR3 sequence is 16 residues long. The germline gives CDR1 SEHNR, CDR2 FQNEAQ (reference sequence). For the CDR3, the DNA is TGTGCCAGCAGCTCAGGGAGCGGGCGGGCTGGCGGGGAGCTGTTTTTT. It yields the protein CASSSGSGRAGGELFF.

The V and J genes are TRBV25-1 and TRBJ2-7; the match to TRBD2 covers 7 bases. This CDR3 has 13 amino acids. The V gene's germline CDR1 is MGHDK and CDR2 SYGVNS. V was clipped by 7 bases and J by 3 bases; unmatched bases: 6. The chain's CDR3 is CASKRENFYEQYF. The CDR3 coding sequence is TGTGCCAGCAAGCGGGAAAATTTCTACGAGCAGTACTTC.

This chain links TRBV24-1 with TRBJ2-1, with D uncertain. Trimming cost V 8 bases and J 4 bases, with 14 bases left between them. CDR1 is KGHDR and CDR2 is SFDVKD in the germline V gene. This CDR3 comprises 14 residues. The CDR3 sequence is CATIPSGGYNEQFF. For the CDR3, the DNA is TGTGCCACCATCCCTAGTGGTGGGTACAATGAGCAGTTCTTC.

The chain is built from TRBV4-3 and TRBJ1-6; no definite D call. The CDR3 spans 15 residues. Germline values: CDR1 LGHNA, CDR2 YSLEER. Trimming shortened V by 1 base and J by 7 bases, and 11 bases separated the two germline ends. In DNA, the CDR3 is TGCGCCAGCAGCCAAGTAGACGGAACCAATTCACCCCTCCACTTT. It yields the protein CASSQVDGTNSPLHF.

Worth noting for this clonotype: Sequence at one end of the junction differs from germline and may be a read error. The rearrangement links TRBV25-1 to TRBJ2-6; D uncertain. Germline CDR1 and CDR2: MGHDK and SYGVNS. The CDR3 has 14 residues. The CDR3 DNA sequence: TGTGCTAGCATGACTGTCTCTGGGGCCAACGTCCTGACTTTC. Its translation is CASMTVSGANVLTF.

This rearrangement joins TRBV29-1 to TRBJ2-7, with D perhaps matching TRBD2 (7 bases). The V gene's germline CDR1 is SQVTM and CDR2 ANQGSEA. This CDR3 has 16 amino acids. V lost 2 bases, J lost 2 bases, and 19 bases lay in between. The CDR3 DNA follows: TGCAGCGTTGAATGGGGGGGCAGGGAGGGAGCCTACGAGCAGTACTTC. Its translation: CSVEWGGREGAYEQYF.

This chain joins TRBV11-2 and TRBJ2-5; D might be TRBD1 (6 bases). Trimming stripped 5 bases from V and 2 bases from J, with 18 bases between. This CDR3 comprises 16 residues. Germline V gene lookup returns CDR1 SGHAT and CDR2 FQNNGV. DNA of the CDR3: TGTGCCAGCAGCCGTGCGGTGGGACACTATCAAGAGACCCAGTACTTC. Translation gives CASSRAVGHYQETQYF.

On this clonotype itself: A clone one base away is much larger, so this may be a read error. The genes are TRBV11-2 and TRBJ2-7; D might be TRBD1 (5 bases). CDR3 length: 16 amino acids. In germline, CDR1 is SGHAT, CDR2 FQNNGV. CDR3 nucleotides: TGTGCCGGCAGCCTACTGGGGCAACCTCACATCGACGAGCAGTACTTC. This encodes CAGSLLGQPHIDEQYF.

Ten or more counts support this clonotype. The rearrangement joins TRBV7-8 to TRBJ2-2; the match to TRBD2 covers 9 bases. Germline values: CDR1 SGHVS, CDR2 FQNEAQ. The CDR3 length is 16 residues. V lost 8 bases to trimming and J lost 4 bases; unmatched junction nucleotides: 11. CDR3 amino acids: CASGERRRGGTGELFF. The DNA for the CDR3 is TGTGCCAGCGGGGAGAGGAGGCGGGGGGGCACCGGGGAGCTGTTTTTT.

This clonotype has more than one count but fewer than ten. This rearrangement joins TRBV9 to TRBJ2-5; TRBD2 matches at 9 bases. CDR1 is SGDLS, CDR2 YYNGEE, per germline. This CDR3 contains 18 residues. Trimming removed 1 base from V and 4 bases from J; junction bases left unmatched: 14. The CDR3 DNA follows: TGTGCCAGCAGCGTATCGTCCCAGCGGGGGGAATCCACAGAGACCCAGTACTTC. Encoded protein: CASSVSSQRGESTETQYF.

This clonotype was observed a few times. The genes are TRBV20-1 and TRBJ1-2; D remains ambiguous. The ends were cut back, 1 base at V and 7 bases at J, with 7 bases in the middle. The V gene's germline CDR1 is DFQATT and CDR2 SNEGSKA (reference sequence). The CDR3 runs to 11 residues. The CDR3 DNA reads as TGCAGTGCTAGAGGGACTTCTGGCTACACCTTC. As protein: CSARGTSGYTF.

This clonotype was picked up a small number of times. The chain employs TRBV5-6 and TRBJ2-7; D call uncertain. CDR3 length: 16 residues. CDR1 is SGHDT and CDR2 is YYEEEE in the germline V gene. V was cut by 0 bases and J by 0 bases, with 13 bases left in between. CDR3 in DNA: TGTGCCAGCAGCTTGGAGTGGGGTGGTTCCTCCTACGAGCAGTACTTC. Translated, it gives CASSLEWGGSSYEQYF.

The J gene is TRBJ2-7, the V gene TRBV14; D is undetermined. V lost 3 bases and J lost 2, with 11 bases in between. The germline CDR1 and CDR2 sequences are SGHDN and FVKESK. CDR3 length: 14 amino acids. The CDR3 loop reads CASSHPVRTYEQYF. CDR3 nucleotides: TGTGCCAGCAGCCACCCTGTGAGGACCTACGAGCAGTACTTC.